Detailed here is one TCR beta chain. As yet, its antigen is unknown. The data stem from a study of brain T cells in children with intractable seizures. Study-level findings and limits: Only CDR3 sequence similarity suggested viral specificity, without known HCMV serostatus. Pre- and post-surgery blood differed in depth, so pre-surgery absences may be undersampling.

The germline V gene has CDR1 KGHSH and CDR2 LQKENI. V shed 5 bases and J 5 bases; nucleotides not matched to a gene: 2. The CDR3 totals 12 residues. Surgery cases with the highest brain T cell transcript signatures were chosen for sequencing. Before surgery, patients took at least one anti-epileptic drug. Generated by immunoSEQ multiplex PCR, the TCRdb table keeps only in-frame clones and is missing some. Among approximately 41,000 clones, about nine tenths were seen once, and the ten largest hold roughly 6.5%. This sample comprised peripheral blood, obtained at surgery. This rearrangement joins TRBV18 to TRBJ1-1, with 7 bases that match TRBD1. This clonotype was sampled from a girl aged 2 to 10 with tuberous sclerosis and intractable seizures. CDR3 amino acids: CASSTGETEAFF. DNA for the CDR3: TGTGCCAGCTCAACAGGGGAGACTGAAGCTTTCTTT.